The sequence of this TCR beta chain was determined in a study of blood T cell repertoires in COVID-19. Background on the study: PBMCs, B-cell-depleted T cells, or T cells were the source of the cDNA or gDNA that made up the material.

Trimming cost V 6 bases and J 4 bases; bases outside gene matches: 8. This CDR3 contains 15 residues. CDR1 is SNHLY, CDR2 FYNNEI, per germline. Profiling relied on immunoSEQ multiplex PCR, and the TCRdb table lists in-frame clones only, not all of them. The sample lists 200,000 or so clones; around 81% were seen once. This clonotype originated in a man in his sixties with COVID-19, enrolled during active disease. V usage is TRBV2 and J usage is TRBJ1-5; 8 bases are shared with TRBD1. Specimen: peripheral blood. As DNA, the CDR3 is TGTGCCAGCAGCCCGACAGGGGCGCTTAATCAGCCCCAGCATTTT. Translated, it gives CASSPTGALNQPQHF.